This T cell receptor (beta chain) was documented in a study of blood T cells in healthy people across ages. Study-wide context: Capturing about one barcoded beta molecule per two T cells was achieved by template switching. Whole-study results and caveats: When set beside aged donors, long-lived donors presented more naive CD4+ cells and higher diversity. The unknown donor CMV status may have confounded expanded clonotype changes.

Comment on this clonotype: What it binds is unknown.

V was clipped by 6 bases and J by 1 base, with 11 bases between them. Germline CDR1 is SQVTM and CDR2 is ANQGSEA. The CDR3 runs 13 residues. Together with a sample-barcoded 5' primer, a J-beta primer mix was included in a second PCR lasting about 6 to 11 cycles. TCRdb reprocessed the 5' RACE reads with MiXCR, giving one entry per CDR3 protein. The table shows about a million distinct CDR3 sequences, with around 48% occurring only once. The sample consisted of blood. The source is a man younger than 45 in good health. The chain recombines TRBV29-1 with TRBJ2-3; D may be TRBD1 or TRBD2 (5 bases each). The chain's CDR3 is CSVRRGGTDTQYF. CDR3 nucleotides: TGCAGCGTACGGCGAGGGGGCACAGATACGCAGTATTTT.